The 5 T cell receptor beta chains given below trace back to one sample, sequenced in a study of the immune and genomic landscape of osteosarcoma. Repertoires were generated with immunoSEQ multiplex PCR, while TCRdb's copy carries only in-frame clones and drops some. The sample contains about 2,800 clones, approximately 80% of which appear only once. The material sequenced was metastatic tumor tissue from the lung. Receptors originate from a woman aged 18-29 years with osteosarcoma.

The chain combines TRBV7-9 with TRBJ2-3; 8 bases fit TRBD1. V dropped 5 bases and J dropped 10; count of bases not matched to a gene: 5. CDR3 size: 12 residues. From germline, CDR1 is SEHNR and CDR2 FQNEAQ (reference sequence). The CDR3 region has the DNA TGTGCCAGCAGCCACTCAGGGGGCCCGCAGTATTTT. Encoded protein: CASSHSGGPQYF. The full variable domain, completed using reference TRBV7-9 and TRBJ2-3, is DTGVSQNPRHKITKRGQNVTFRCDPISEHNRLYWYRQTLGQGPEFLTYFQNEAQLEKSRLLSDRFSAERPKGSFSTLEIQRTEQGDSAMYLCASSHSGGPQYFGPGTRLTVL.

This clone was observed a few times. The chain uses TRBV18 and TRBJ1-2; D unclear. There are 13 residues in the CDR3. The V gene lost 2 bases and the J gene lost 6 bases, with 10 bases spanning the gap. Germline values: CDR1 KGHSH, CDR2 LQKENI. DNA for the CDR3: TGTGCCAGCTCACCATTGGCGGGGAATGGCTACACCTTC. It is translated as CASSPLAGNGYTF.

This clone has just a few counts. The genes are TRBV10-3 and TRBJ1-1; maybe TRBD1 (5 bases). CDR1 and CDR2 from the germline V gene are ENHRY and SYGVKD. The CDR3 extends over 14 amino acids. Deletions cut 2 bases from V and 2 bases from J, with 9 bases between. The DNA of the CDR3 is TGTGCCATCAGTGAGGCGGGACGTAACACTGAAGCTTTCTTT. Amino acids: CAISEAGRNTEAFF.

This chain connects TRBV27 to TRBJ1-2; 7 bases are shared with TRBD1. Trimming removed 4 bases from V and 8 bases from J; junction bases left unmatched: 10. The germline V gene encodes CDR1 MNHEY and CDR2 SMNVEV (reference sequence). The CDR3 runs 14 residues. CDR3 bases: TGTGCCAGCAGTTGGAGACAGGGCAATGGAGGCTACACCTTC. Translation gives CASSWRQGNGGYTF.

The CDR3 region is CASSYSRGGHYGYTF. The CDR3 DNA reads TGTGCCAGCAGTTACTCGCGCGGAGGGCACTATGGCTACACCTTC. The chain employs TRBV6-6 and TRBJ1-2, with D unresolved. V dropped 0 bases and J dropped 3 bases, with 11 bases sitting between them. Per the germline V gene, CDR1 is MNHNY and CDR2 is SVGAGI (reference sequence). The CDR3 is made up of 15 amino acids.